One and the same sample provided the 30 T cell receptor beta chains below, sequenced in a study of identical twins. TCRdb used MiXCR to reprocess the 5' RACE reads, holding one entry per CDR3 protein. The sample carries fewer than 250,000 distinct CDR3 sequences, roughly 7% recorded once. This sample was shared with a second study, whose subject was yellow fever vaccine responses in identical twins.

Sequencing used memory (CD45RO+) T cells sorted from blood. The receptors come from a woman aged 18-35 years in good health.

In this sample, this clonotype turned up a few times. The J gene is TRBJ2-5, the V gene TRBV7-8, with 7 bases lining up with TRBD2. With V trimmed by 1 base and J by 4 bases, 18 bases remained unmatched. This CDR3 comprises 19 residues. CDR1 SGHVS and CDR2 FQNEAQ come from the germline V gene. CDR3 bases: TGTGCCAGCAGCTTAGGTTCTGCGGGAGCAAAGTTATTTGGAGAGACCCAGTACTTC. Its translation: CASSLGSAGAKLFGETQYF.

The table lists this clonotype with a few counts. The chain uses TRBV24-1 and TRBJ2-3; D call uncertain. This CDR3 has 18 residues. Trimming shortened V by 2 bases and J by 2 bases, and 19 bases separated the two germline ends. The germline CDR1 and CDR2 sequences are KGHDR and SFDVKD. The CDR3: CATSDSLGTETYTDTQYF. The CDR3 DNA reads TGTGCCACCAGTGATTCCCTGGGTACCGAGACATACACAGATACGCAGTATTTT.

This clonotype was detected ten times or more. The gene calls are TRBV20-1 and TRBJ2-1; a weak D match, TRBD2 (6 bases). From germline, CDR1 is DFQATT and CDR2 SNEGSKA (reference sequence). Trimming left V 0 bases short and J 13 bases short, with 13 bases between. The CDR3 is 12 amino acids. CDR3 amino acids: CSARDPGSRQFF. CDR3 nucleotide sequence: TGCAGTGCTAGAGATCCCGGGAGTCGACAGTTCTTC.

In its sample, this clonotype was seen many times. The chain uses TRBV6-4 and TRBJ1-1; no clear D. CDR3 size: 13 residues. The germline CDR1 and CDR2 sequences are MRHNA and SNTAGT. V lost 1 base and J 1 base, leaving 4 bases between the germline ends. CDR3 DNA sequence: TGTGCCAGCAGTGACTACGGGAACACTGAAGCTTTCTTT. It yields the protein CASSDYGNTEAFF.

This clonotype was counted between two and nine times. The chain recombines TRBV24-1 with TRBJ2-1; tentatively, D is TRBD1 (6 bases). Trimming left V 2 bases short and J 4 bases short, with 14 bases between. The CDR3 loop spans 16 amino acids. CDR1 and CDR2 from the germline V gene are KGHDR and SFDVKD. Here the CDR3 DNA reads TGTGCCACCAGTGATTCCGGGACAAACTTATACAATGAGCAGTTCTTC. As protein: CATSDSGTNLYNEQFF.

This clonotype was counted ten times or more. The CDR3 reads CASSFARDSSGANVLTF. DNA for the CDR3: TGTGCCAGCAGTTTTGCGAGGGACAGCTCTGGGGCCAACGTCCTGACTTTC. The J gene is TRBJ2-6, the V gene TRBV28, with 7 bases identical to TRBD1. Germline CDR1 is MDHEN and CDR2 is SYDVKM. With 3 bases clipped from V and 0 bases from J, the junction kept 5 bases outside the gene matches. This CDR3 has 17 amino acids.

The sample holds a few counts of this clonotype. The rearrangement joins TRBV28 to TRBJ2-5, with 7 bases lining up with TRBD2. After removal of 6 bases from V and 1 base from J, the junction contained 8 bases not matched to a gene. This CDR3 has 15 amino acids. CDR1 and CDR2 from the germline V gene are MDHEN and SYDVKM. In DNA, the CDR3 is TGTGCCAGCAGGGGTAGCGGGCCCTCCCAAGAGACCCAGTACTTC. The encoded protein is CASRGSGPSQETQYF.

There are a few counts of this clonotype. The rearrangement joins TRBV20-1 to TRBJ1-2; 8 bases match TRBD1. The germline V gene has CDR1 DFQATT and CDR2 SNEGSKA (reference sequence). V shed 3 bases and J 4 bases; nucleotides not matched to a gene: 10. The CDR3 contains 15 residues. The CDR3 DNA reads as TGCAGTGCTAGTAACCCCCGGACAGGGTCCTATGGCTACACCTTC. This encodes CSASNPRTGSYGYTF.

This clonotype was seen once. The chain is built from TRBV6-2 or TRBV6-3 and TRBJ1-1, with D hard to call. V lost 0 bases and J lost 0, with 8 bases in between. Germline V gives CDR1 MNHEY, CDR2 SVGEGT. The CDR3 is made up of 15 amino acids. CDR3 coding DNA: TGTGCCAGCAGTTACTCTTACAATATGAACACTGAAGCTTTCTTT. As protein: CASSYSYNMNTEAFF.

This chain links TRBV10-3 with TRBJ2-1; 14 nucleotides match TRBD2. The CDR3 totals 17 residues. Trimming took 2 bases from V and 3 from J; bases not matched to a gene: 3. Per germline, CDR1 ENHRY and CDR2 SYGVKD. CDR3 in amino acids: CAISEGLAGGGYNEQFF. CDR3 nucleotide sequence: TGTGCCATCAGTGAGGGACTAGCGGGAGGTGGCTACAATGAGCAGTTCTTC.

Here the CDR3 reads CASSQETTSSYNEQFF. CDR3 DNA sequence: TGTGCCAGCAGCCAGGAGACAACAAGCTCCTACAATGAGCAGTTCTTC. The gene calls are TRBV14 and TRBJ2-1; the D is unclear. Germline V CDR1 and CDR2: SGHDN, FVKESK. This CDR3 spans 16 amino acids. V lost 3 bases and J lost 0, with 12 bases in between.

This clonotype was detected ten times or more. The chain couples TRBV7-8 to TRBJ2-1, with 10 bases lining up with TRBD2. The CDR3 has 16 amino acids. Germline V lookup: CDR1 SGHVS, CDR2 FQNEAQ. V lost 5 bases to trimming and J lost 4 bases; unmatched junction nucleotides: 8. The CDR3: CASSRRLAGIYNEQFF. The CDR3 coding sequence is TGTGCCAGCAGCCGCCGACTAGCGGGCATATACAATGAGCAGTTCTTC.

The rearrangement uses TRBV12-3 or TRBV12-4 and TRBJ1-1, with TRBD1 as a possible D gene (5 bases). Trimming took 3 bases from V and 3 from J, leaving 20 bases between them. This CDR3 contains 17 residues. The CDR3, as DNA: TGTGCCAGCAGTTTGGTCGGGGCTAAAGTGATGTACACTGAAGCTTTCTTT. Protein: CASSLVGAKVMYTEAFF.

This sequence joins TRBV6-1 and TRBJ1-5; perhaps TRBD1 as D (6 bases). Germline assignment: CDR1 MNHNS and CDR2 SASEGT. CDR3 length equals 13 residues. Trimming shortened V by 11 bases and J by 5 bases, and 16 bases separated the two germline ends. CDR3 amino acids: CARMGRGDQPQHF. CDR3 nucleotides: TGTGCCCGGATGGGCAGGGGCGATCAGCCCCAGCATTTT.

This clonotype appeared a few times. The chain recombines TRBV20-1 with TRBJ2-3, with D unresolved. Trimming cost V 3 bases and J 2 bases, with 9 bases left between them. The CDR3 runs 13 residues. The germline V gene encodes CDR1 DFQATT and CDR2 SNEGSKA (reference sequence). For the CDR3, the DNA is TGCAGTGCTAGGGATATCTACACAGATACGCAGTATTTT. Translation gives CSARDIYTDTQYF.

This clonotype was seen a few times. The CDR3 nucleotides read TGCAGCGCCAACGGACCCCATGGCTACACCTTC. This translates into CSANGPHGYTF. The chain is built from TRBV29-1 and TRBJ1-2, with no clear D. Germline lookup yields CDR1 SQVTM and CDR2 ANQGSEA. The CDR3 runs to 11 residues. Deletions cut 7 bases from V and 6 bases from J, with 12 bases between.

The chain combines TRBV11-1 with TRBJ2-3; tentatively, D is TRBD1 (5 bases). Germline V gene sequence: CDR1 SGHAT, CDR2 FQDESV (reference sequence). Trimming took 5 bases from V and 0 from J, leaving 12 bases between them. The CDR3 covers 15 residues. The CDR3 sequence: CASSPQTVSTDTQYF. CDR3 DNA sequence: TGTGCCAGCAGCCCCCAGACAGTGAGCACAGATACGCAGTATTTT.

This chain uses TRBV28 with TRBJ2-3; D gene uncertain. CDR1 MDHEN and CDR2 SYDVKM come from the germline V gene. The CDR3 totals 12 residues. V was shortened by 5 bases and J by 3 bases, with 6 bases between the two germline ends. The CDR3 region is CASSTQTDTQYF. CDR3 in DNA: TGTGCCAGCAGTACCCAGACAGATACGCAGTATTTT.

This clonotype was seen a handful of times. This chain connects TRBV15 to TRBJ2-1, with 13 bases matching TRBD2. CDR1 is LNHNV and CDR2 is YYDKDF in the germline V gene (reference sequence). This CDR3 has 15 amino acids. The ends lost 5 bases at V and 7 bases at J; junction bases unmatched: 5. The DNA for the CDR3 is TGTGCCACCAGCGGAACTAGCGGGGGGGCGAATGAGCAGTTCTTC. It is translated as CATSGTSGGANEQFF.

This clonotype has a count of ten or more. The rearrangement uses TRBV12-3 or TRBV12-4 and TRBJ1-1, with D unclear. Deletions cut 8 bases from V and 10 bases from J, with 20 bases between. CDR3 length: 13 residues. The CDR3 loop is CASYRTPGARAFF. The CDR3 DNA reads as TGTGCCAGCTATAGGACCCCGGGTGCAAGAGCTTTCTTT.

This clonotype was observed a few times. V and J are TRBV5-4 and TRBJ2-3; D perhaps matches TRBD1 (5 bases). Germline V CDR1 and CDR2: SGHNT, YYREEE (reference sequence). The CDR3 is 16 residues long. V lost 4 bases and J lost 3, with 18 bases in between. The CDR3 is CASSKSGPKGTDTQYF. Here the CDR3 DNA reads TGTGCCAGCAGCAAATCAGGGCCCAAAGGAACAGATACGCAGTATTTT.

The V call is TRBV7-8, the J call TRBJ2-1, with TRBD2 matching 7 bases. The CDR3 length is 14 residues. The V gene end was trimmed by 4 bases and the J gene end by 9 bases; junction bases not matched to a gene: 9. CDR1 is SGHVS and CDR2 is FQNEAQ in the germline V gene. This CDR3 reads CASSSQAGLIEQFF. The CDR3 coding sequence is TGTGCCAGCAGCTCCCAAGCGGGATTGATTGAGCAGTTCTTC.

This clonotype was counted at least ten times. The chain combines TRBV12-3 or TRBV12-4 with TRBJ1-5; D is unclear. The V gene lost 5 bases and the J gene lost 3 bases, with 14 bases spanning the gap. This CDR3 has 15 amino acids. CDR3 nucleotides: TGTGCCAGCAGTAAGGACGGACCTACCAATCAGCCCCAGCATTTT. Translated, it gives CASSKDGPTNQPQHF.

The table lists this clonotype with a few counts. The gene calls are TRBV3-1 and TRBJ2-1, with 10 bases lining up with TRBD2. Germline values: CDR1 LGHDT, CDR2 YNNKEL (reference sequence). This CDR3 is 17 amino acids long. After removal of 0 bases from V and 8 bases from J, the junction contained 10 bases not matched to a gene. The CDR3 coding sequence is TGTGCCAGCAGCCAAGATCCGAGAGCGGGAGGGCCCGATGAGCAGTTCTTC. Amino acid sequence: CASSQDPRAGGPDEQFF.

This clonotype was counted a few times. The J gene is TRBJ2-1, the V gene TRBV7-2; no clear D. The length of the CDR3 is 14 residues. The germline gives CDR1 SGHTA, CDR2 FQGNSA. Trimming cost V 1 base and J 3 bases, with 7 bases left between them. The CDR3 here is CASSLGTSYNEQFF. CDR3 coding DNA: TGTGCCAGCAGCTTAGGTACGAGCTACAATGAGCAGTTCTTC.

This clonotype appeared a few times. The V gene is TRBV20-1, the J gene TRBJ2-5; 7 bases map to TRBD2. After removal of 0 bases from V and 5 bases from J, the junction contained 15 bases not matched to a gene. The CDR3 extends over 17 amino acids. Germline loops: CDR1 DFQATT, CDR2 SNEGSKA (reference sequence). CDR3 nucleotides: TGCAGTGCTAGAGACTTCCTTAGCGGGTCCTCCCGGGAGACCCAGTACTTC. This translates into CSARDFLSGSSRETQYF.

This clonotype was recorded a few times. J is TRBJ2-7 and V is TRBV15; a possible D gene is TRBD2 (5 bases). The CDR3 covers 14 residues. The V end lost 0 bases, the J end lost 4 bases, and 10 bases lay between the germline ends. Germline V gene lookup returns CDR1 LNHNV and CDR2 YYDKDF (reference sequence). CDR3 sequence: CATSRDRGRYEQYF. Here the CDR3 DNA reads TGTGCCACCAGCAGAGATCGGGGAAGATACGAGCAGTACTTC. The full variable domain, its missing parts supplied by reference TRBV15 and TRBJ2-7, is DAMVIQNPRYQVTQFGKPVTLSCSQTLNHNVMYWYQQKSSQAPKLLFHYYDKDFNNEADTPDNFQSRRPNTSFCFLDIRSPGLGDTAMYLCATSRDRGRYEQYFGPGTRLTVT.

The CDR3 is CASRDTGRSFEKLFF. CDR3 DNA sequence: TGTGCCAGCAGAGATACAGGTCGTTCTTTTGAAAAACTGTTTTTT. This chain connects TRBV6-1 to TRBJ1-4; D may be TRBD1 (5 bases). The CDR3 is 15 amino acids. The ends were cut back, 6 bases at V and 7 bases at J, with 18 bases in the middle. Germline CDR1 reads MNHNS; CDR2 reads SASEGT.

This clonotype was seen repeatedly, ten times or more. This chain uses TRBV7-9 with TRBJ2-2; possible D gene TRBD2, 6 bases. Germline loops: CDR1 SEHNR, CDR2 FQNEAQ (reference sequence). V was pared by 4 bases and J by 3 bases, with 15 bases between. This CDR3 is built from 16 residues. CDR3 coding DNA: TGTGCCAGCAGCTGGCGACTGTGGAGGGACACCGGGGAGCTGTTTTTT. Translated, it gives CASSWRLWRDTGELFF.

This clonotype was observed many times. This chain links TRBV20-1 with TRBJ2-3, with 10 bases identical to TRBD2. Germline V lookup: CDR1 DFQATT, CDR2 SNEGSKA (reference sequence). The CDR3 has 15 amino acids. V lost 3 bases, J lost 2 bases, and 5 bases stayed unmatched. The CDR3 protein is CSASKLAGNTDTQYF. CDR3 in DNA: TGCAGTGCTAGCAAACTAGCGGGAAACACAGATACGCAGTATTTT.